This TCR beta chain is from a study of naive and memory T cell subsets. Study conclusions and caveats: Far more TCRs reportedly came from tuberculin skin test site biopsies.

Ligated cDNA underwent four rounds of PCR with nested alpha and beta constant region primers and SP2. TCRdb itself ran the UMI-ligation and nested PCR reads through MiXCR, one entry per CDR3 protein. The sample has more than 13,000 distinct CDR3 sequences, under 6.5% seen once; the top ten hold around 7.5%. This clonotype was found many times. Its antigen is currently unknown. Indicated treatment: skin biopsy from PPD injection site in Mantoux-positive individual. A UMI-containing oligonucleotide was joined by 3' ligation to the TCR cDNA template. CDR3 length: 17 residues. The V gene's germline CDR1 is LNHDA and CDR2 SQIVND (reference sequence). V was pared by 2 bases and J by 0 bases, with 17 bases between.

This sequence joins TRBV19 and TRBJ2-7; the D is unclear. The specimen was skin, collected from a tuberculin skin test site. The clonotype was recovered from an adult in good health. The CDR3 is CASSINWAKLSSYEQYF. The CDR3 DNA reads as TGTGCCAGTAGTATAAATTGGGCGAAGCTTAGCTCCTACGAGCAGTACTTC.